This paragraph covers one T cell receptor (beta chain) sequence. The donors were part of the roughly 120-subject validation cohort, which stood apart from the approximately 630-subject first cohort. The sample is drawn from a study of cytomegalovirus exposure and HLA in healthy donors. Background on the study: The 110 or so validation repertoires used a platform that matched the one used for the roughly 700 first-cohort repertoires, as a later analysis reported.

V was clipped by 10 bases and J by 11 bases, with 20 bases between them. This CDR3 is 13 amino acids long. CDR1 is SNHLY and CDR2 is FYNNEI in the germline V gene. This table comes from immunoSEQ multiplex PCR, and its TCRdb copy is limited to in-frame clones, with some not included. This table holds 140,000 to 150,000 clones, approximately 86% found once. The chain recombines TRBV2 with TRBJ1-4, with TRBD1 as a possible D gene (5 bases). This clonotype was obtained from a man aged 18 to 30 in good health and CMV-seropositive. Source material: PBMCs. This CDR3 is CATRSGAGGKLFF. DNA of the CDR3: TGTGCCACGAGGAGTGGGGCCGGGGGGAAACTGTTTTTT.